These 23 T cell receptor beta chains were sequenced from one sample in a study of blood T cells in healthy people across ages. A sample-barcoded 5' primer and a J-beta primer mix were used in a second PCR of roughly 7 to 12 cycles. TCRdb called the 5' RACE reads again in MiXCR, with one record for every CDR3 protein. The sample shows 730,000 or so distinct CDR3 sequences, around two fifths of them seen only once. Sequenced input: blood. Every receptor here comes from a man older than 75 in good health.

The chain links TRBV9 to TRBJ2-7; 7 bases are shared with TRBD1. CDR3 size: 15 residues. V was pared by 3 bases and J by 2 bases, with 8 bases of the junction left unmatched. Germline V CDR1 and CDR2: SGDLS, YYNGEE. The CDR3 loop is CASSATGQTTYEQYF. The CDR3 DNA reads TGTGCCAGCAGCGCCACGGGACAGACCACCTACGAGCAGTACTTC.

This chain uses TRBV5-1 with TRBJ2-4, with TRBD2 identical over 7 bases. Near its end, the DNA agrees better with TRBJ2-7, so the J call may be wrong. In germline, CDR1 is SGHRS, CDR2 YFSETQ. CDR3 length: 14 amino acids. The CDR3 loop reads CASRLAGVQYEQYF. The CDR3 DNA sequence: TGCGCCAGCAGACTCGCGGGAGTGCAATACGAGCAGTACTTC.

This chain connects TRBV5-1 to TRBJ1-2; the match to TRBD1 covers 10 bases. Germline V gives CDR1 SGHRS, CDR2 YFSETQ. After removal of 4 bases from V and 9 bases from J, the junction contained 9 bases not matched to a gene. There are 14 residues in the CDR3. The CDR3 spells CASSANPGQGSYTF. Here the CDR3 DNA reads TGCGCCAGCAGCGCCAACCCGGGACAGGGGAGCTACACCTTC.

As to this clonotype: The junction and the germline gene differ at one end; a read error may be behind it. This chain uses TRBV9 with TRBJ1-1, with TRBD1 as a possible D gene (6 bases). This CDR3 spans 13 amino acids. Germline V CDR1 and CDR2: SGDLS, YYNGEE. This chain's CDR3 is CVSSGTLNTEAFF. The CDR3 DNA is TGTGTCAGCAGCGGGACACTGAACACTGAAGCTTTCTTT.

The CDR3 DNA sequence: TGTGCCAGCAGCCCACCGGGACTAGCGGGCAATGAGCAGTTCTTC. Amino acids: CASSPPGLAGNEQFF. The gene calls are TRBV7-9 and TRBJ2-1, with 12 positions matching TRBD2. Germline V gene data show CDR1 as SEHNR and CDR2 as FQNEAQ (reference sequence). Trimming removed 5 bases from V and 6 bases from J; junction bases left unmatched: 5. CDR3 length: 15 amino acids. Drawing the rest from reference TRBV7-9 and TRBJ2-1, the complete variable domain is DTGVSQNPRHKITKRGQNVTFRCDPISEHNRLYWYRQTLGQGPEFLTYFQNEAQLEKSRLLSDRFSAERPKGSFSTLEIQRTEQGDSAMYLCASSPPGLAGNEQFFGPGTRLTVL.

Turning to this clonotype: The junction departs from the called germline gene at one end, perhaps through a read error. The chain couples TRBV25-1 to TRBJ1-6; D is possibly TRBD1 (5 bases). This CDR3 comprises 14 residues. Germline V gives CDR1 MGHDK, CDR2 SYGVNS. CDR3: CAGRQNSYNSPLHF. The CDR3, as DNA: TGTGCCGGCAGACAGAACTCCTATAATTCACCCCTCCACTTT.

CDR3 in DNA: TGCAGTGCCAAGTCACCGGGGGGTAATTCACCCCTCCACTTT. Protein sequence: CSAKSPGGNSPLHF. This chain connects TRBV20-1 to TRBJ1-6, with a possible D match to TRBD1 (5 bases). This CDR3 spans 14 amino acids. Germline CDR1 DFQATT, CDR2 SNEGSKA (reference sequence). Trimming removed 6 bases from V and 6 bases from J, with 15 bases in between.

This clonotype was counted a few times. This sequence joins TRBV30 and TRBJ1-5; D not resolved. CDR1 GTSNPN and CDR2 SVGIG come from the germline V gene (reference sequence). Trimming shortened V by 5 bases and J by 0 bases, and 8 bases separated the two germline ends. The CDR3 totals 13 residues. Here the CDR3 DNA reads TGTGCCTGGGCTCGGGATAGCAATCAGCCCCAGCATTTT. It codes for CAWARDSNQPQHF.

The CDR3 DNA reads TGCGCCAGCAGCCAAGATGGACAGGGAAGTAATTCACCCCTCCACTTT. Its protein is CASSQDGQGSNSPLHF. The J gene is TRBJ1-6, the V gene TRBV4-3, with 8 nucleotides matching TRBD1. V lost 0 bases, J lost 6 bases, and 4 bases stayed unmatched. The CDR3 loop spans 16 amino acids. Per germline, CDR1 LGHNA and CDR2 YSLEER.

The chain uses TRBV5-4 and TRBJ2-5; 11 bases agree with TRBD2. Germline V gives CDR1 SGHNT, CDR2 YYREEE (reference sequence). The CDR3 contains 16 residues. The V and J ends lost 4 bases and 11 bases, in that order; junction bases with no gene match: 16. The DNA of the CDR3 is TGTGCCAGCAGCGGAACGCTAGCGGGAGGCAACAATGAGCAGTACTTC. This gives the protein CASSGTLAGGNNEQYF.

This chain connects TRBV30 to TRBJ1-2; 7 bases are shared with TRBD1. The V and J ends lost 1 base and 4 bases, in that order; junction bases with no gene match: 6. Looked up from germline, CDR1 is GTSNPN and CDR2 is SVGIG (reference sequence). This CDR3 region has 14 residues. The CDR3 DNA sequence: TGTGCCTGGAGTGGGAACAGGGGTGCCTATGGCTACACCTTC. This encodes CAWSGNRGAYGYTF. Looking up the rest from reference TRBV30 and TRBJ1-2 gives the full variable domain: SQTIHQWPATLVQPVGSPLSLECTVEGTSNPNLYWYRQAAGRGLQLLFYSVGIGQISSEVPQNLSASRPQDRQFILSSKKLLLSDSGFYLCAWSGNRGAYGYTFGSGTRLTVV.

This clonotype occurred a few times. V is TRBV6-2 or TRBV6-3 and J is TRBJ2-3; D is possibly TRBD1 or TRBD2 (5 bases each). Germline V lookup: CDR1 MNHEY, CDR2 SVGEGT. Trimming removed 6 bases from V and 5 bases from J, with 9 bases in between. The CDR3 extends over 12 amino acids. The CDR3 spells CASRGAGDTQYF. DNA for the CDR3: TGTGCCAGCAGAGGGGCGGGAGATACGCAGTATTTT.

The chain couples TRBV7-2 to TRBJ2-3, with D perhaps TRBD2 (6 bases). Looked up from germline, CDR1 is SGHTA and CDR2 is FQGNSA. Between the trimmed V and J ends, which lost 2 bases and 4 bases, there was a span of 10 bases. This CDR3 is built from 14 residues. CDR3 sequence (DNA): TGTGCCAGCAGCTTAAATCCGGGAGCAGATACGCAGTATTTT. Its protein product is CASSLNPGADTQYF.

Notes on this clonotype: This is likely a read error, given that the CDR3 carries no conserved phenylalanine or tryptophan at its end. The rearrangement joins TRBV30 to TRBJ2-5; 9 bases align to TRBD1. This CDR3 is 13 amino acids long. Germline V gives CDR1 GTSNPN, CDR2 SVGIG (reference sequence). With 4 bases clipped from V and 11 bases from J, the junction kept 11 bases outside the gene matches. The chain's CDR3 is CAWNRDRAIEQYL. CDR3 nucleotide sequence: TGTGCCTGGAATCGGGACAGGGCTATTGAGCAGTACCTC.

V gene TRBV7-2 combines with J gene TRBJ2-5, with 7 bases matching TRBD2. The J segment lost 1 base and the V segment lost 5 bases, leaving 4 bases of the junction unmatched. Germline V gene sequence: CDR1 SGHTA, CDR2 FQGNSA. This CDR3 spans 14 amino acids. CDR3 in DNA: TGTGCCAGCAGCCGGGGACTACCCCAAGAGACCCAGTACTTC. It translates to CASSRGLPQETQYF.

In regard to this clonotype: Since a much larger clone is just one base distant, this may be a read error. The chain uses TRBV29-1 and TRBJ2-7, with D possibly being TRBD2 (5 bases). Trimming stripped 0 bases from V and 6 bases from J, with 9 bases between. The length of the CDR3 is 12 residues. Germline loops: CDR1 SQVTM, CDR2 ANQGSEA. CDR3 DNA: TGCAGCGTTGAAGAAGGGAGCCGCGAGCAGTACTTC. The encoded protein is CSVEEGSREQYF.

The J gene is TRBJ1-2, the V gene TRBV3-1; D unresolved. The CDR3 consists of 13 residues. Per germline, CDR1 LGHDT and CDR2 YNNKEL (reference sequence). The V end lost 2 bases, the J end lost 8 bases, and 12 bases lay between the germline ends. The CDR3 nucleotides read TGTGCCAGCAGCCAACCCCCGGAAGCGGGCTACACCTTC. Protein: CASSQPPEAGYTF.

This clonotype was picked up a small number of times. The genes are TRBV7-9 and TRBJ2-7; 9 bases line up with TRBD2. CDR1 SEHNR and CDR2 FQNEAQ come from the germline V gene (reference sequence). The trim removed 4 bases at V and 4 bases at J, leaving 5 bases unmatched. The CDR3 totals 14 residues. The CDR3 sequence: CASSSGTSQYEQYF. Here the CDR3 DNA reads TGTGCCAGCAGCTCCGGGACTAGCCAATACGAGCAGTACTTC.

The chain carries TRBV10-3 and TRBJ1-4; 8 positions match TRBD1. Losses at the gene ends were 6 bases for V and 8 bases for J; bases not matched to a gene: 5. CDR1 ENHRY and CDR2 SYGVKD come from the germline V gene. CDR3 length equals 13 residues. This chain's CDR3 is CAIRDRDGEKLFF. The CDR3 nucleotides are TGTGCCATCAGGGACAGGGATGGAGAAAAACTGTTTTTT.

The V and J genes are TRBV11-3 and TRBJ2-1, with 7 bases fitting TRBD1. V lost 2 bases and J lost 4; bases outside the gene matches: 8. Per the germline V gene, CDR1 is SGHNT and CDR2 is YENEEA. The CDR3 spans 16 residues. The CDR3 reads CASSLRGTDLYNEQFF. CDR3 DNA sequence: TGTGCCAGCAGCTTAAGGGGGACAGACCTATACAATGAGCAGTTCTTC.

The V gene is TRBV7-9, the J gene TRBJ2-1, with TRBD2 matching over 7 bases. V lost 2 bases and J lost 4; bases outside the gene matches: 5. The CDR3 consists of 15 residues. CDR1 and CDR2 (germline): SEHNR, FQNEAQ (reference sequence). The CDR3: CASSLMAGEYNEQFF. The CDR3 DNA follows: TGTGCCAGCAGCTTAATGGCGGGAGAGTACAATGAGCAGTTCTTC.

The genes are TRBV28 and TRBJ2-5; weak D call: TRBD1 (5 bases). V was shortened by 6 bases and J by 1 base, with 12 bases between the two germline ends. CDR3 length: 14 amino acids. Germline V lookup: CDR1 MDHEN, CDR2 SYDVKM. The CDR3 reads CASSRPGPQETQYF. The CDR3 DNA reads as TGTGCCAGCAGCCGGCCAGGGCCCCAAGAGACCCAGTACTTC.

On this clonotype: The germline gene is not matched at one end of the junction; a read error may be the cause. The V gene is TRBV7-9, the J gene TRBJ1-2; 9 bases match TRBD1. The CDR3 runs to 15 residues. In germline, CDR1 is SEHNR, CDR2 FQNEAQ (reference sequence). CDR3 amino acids: CAGRAGQGRNYGYTF. The CDR3, as DNA: TGTGCCGGCAGAGCGGGACAGGGCAGAAACTATGGCTACACCTTC.